This TCR beta chain was retrieved from a study of T cell responses to AZD1222 COVID-19 vaccine. Study-wide findings and caveats: Regions left unmutated in variants are reportedly the target of nearly half of spike-specific TCRs.

Turning to this clone: No antigen is known for it.

Trimming cost V 6 bases and J 8 bases, with 31 bases left between them. Germline CDR1 is SGHTA and CDR2 is FQGTGA. The CDR3 totals 18 residues. Libraries were prepared by immunoSEQ multiplex PCR; TCRdb keeps only in-frame clonotypes and omits some of them. The sample has approximately 220,000 clones; about 93% are singletons. This rearrangement joins TRBV7-3 to TRBJ1-2; possibly TRBD1 for D (5 bases). The sample in question was peripheral blood, obtained on day 0 of MenACWY control vaccination. The clonotype comes from an adult in good health. The CDR3 nucleotides read TGTGCCAGCAGAAAACGTGCCGGGACCCCCGCCTTTCAAAAAGGCTACACCTTC. It specifies CASRKRAGTPAFQKGYTF. Combining the CDR3 with reference TRBV7-3 and TRBJ1-2 gives the whole variable domain GAGVSQTPSNKVTEKGKYVELRCDPISGHTALYWYRQSLGQGPEFLIYFQGTGAADDSGLPNDRFFAVRPEGSVSTLKIQRTERGDSAVYLCASRKRAGTPAFQKGYTFGSGTRLTVV.